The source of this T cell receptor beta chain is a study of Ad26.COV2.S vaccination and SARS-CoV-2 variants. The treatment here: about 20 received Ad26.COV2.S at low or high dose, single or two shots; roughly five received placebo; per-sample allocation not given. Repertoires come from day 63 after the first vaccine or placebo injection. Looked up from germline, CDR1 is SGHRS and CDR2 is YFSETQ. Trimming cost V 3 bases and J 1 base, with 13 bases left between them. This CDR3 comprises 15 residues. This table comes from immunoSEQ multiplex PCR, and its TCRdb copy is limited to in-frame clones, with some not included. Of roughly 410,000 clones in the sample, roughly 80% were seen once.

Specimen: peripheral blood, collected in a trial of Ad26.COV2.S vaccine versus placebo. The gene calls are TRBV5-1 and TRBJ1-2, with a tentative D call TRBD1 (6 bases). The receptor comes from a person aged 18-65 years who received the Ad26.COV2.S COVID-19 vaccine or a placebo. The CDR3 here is CASSSGQLGNYGYTF. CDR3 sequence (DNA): TGCGCCAGCAGCTCTGGACAGTTGGGTAACTATGGCTACACCTTC.